This note documents a single TCR beta chain sequence. Its antigen remains unidentified. TCRdb's table, derived via immunoSEQ multiplex PCR, lists solely in-frame clones and lacks some. The sample has around 34,000 clones; more than 65% are singletons. This CDR3 is 15 amino acids long. Trimming shortened V by 6 bases and J by 6 bases, and 17 bases separated the two germline ends. Germline V CDR1 and CDR2: MNHNS, SASEGT. These data come from a study of OX40 agonist ivuxolimab in advanced cancers. Study-level information: Intravenous ivuxolimab at 0.01 to 10 mg/kg was given to patients every 2 weeks. Patients enrolled in dose escalation were diagnosed with hepatocellular carcinoma, melanoma, renal cell or head and neck cancer.

Study-level findings and limits: On average, CD8+ T cells showed a greater number of expanded clones than CD4+. There was clonal expansion of CD4+ and CD8+ blood T cells by week 6 at 0.1 to 3.0 mg/kg.

The chain recombines TRBV6-1 with TRBJ2-2, with a tentative D call TRBD2 (5 bases). This sample comprised CD4+ or CD8+ T cells sorted from blood, obtained in a trial of the OX40 agonist ivuxolimab. The receptor's source is an adult with an advanced solid tumor such as melanoma, head and neck, liver or kidney cancer. The CDR3 spells CASRAPRGKPGELFF. CDR3 in DNA: TGTGCCAGCAGGGCCCCCAGAGGGAAGCCCGGGGAGCTGTTTTTT.